The 27 T cell receptor beta chains below come from one sample, sequenced in a study of cytomegalovirus exposure and HLA in healthy donors (dated by TCRdb to 2016 to 2017). Receptor amplification or capture employed the immunoSEQ multiplex PCR assay. For the multiplex PCR, a mixture combining 60 forward primers for TCR Vbeta segments and 13 reverse primers for TCR Jbeta segments was used. TCRdb took this table from immuneACCESS and kept in-frame rearrangements with V and J called. Such tables lack part of the clones; where checked against another copy, unresolved V genes explain under half of the gap, and the rest is unexplained. A total of roughly 180,000 clones appear in this sample, roughly 83% of them only once. About 0.25% of the sample is in the top ten clones. Specimen: PBMCs. The receptors shown here come from a boy aged 5-17 years in good health and CMV-seronegative.

The rearrangement links TRBV29-1 to TRBJ2-3; 11 bases agree with TRBD2. Losses at the gene ends were 4 bases for V and 2 bases for J; bases not matched to a gene: 8. From germline, CDR1 is SQVTM and CDR2 ANQGSEA. The CDR3 runs to 16 residues. The CDR3 sequence is CSVVPHSGRVTDTQYF. CDR3 bases: TGCAGCGTTGTCCCCCATAGCGGGAGGGTCACAGATACGCAGTATTTT.

V gene TRBV5-6 combines with J gene TRBJ1-4; 10 bases fit TRBD1. The CDR3 sequence is 14 residues long. The V and J ends lost 4 bases and 6 bases, in that order; junction bases with no gene match: 3. The germline gives CDR1 SGHDT, CDR2 YYEEEE. The CDR3: CASSRTGGDEKLFF. The CDR3 DNA is TGTGCCAGCAGCAGGACAGGGGGGGATGAAAAACTGTTTTTT.

This clone has just a few counts. The chain couples TRBV7-8 to TRBJ1-4; perhaps TRBD1 as D (5 bases). This CDR3 is built from 15 residues. The germline CDR1 and CDR2 sequences are SGHVS and FQNEAQ. Trimming cost V 1 base and J 8 bases, with 14 bases left between them. The CDR3 protein is CASSLETAASEKLFF. As DNA, the CDR3 is TGTGCCAGCAGCTTAGAGACAGCCGCGTCGGAAAAACTGTTTTTT.

V is TRBV29-1 and J is TRBJ1-4; 9 nucleotides line up with TRBD1. Germline CDR1 is SQVTM and CDR2 is ANQGSEA. This CDR3 has 13 amino acids. The ends lost 7 bases at V and 8 bases at J; junction bases unmatched: 8. The CDR3 spells CSAQGAAGEKLFF. CDR3 nucleotide sequence: TGCAGCGCACAGGGGGCAGCGGGGGAAAAACTGTTTTTT.

The chain uses TRBV4-1 and TRBJ2-7; TRBD2 matches at 9 bases. Per the germline V gene, CDR1 is MGHRA and CDR2 is YSYEKL. The CDR3 is 17 amino acids. Germline trimming cut 1 base from V and 0 bases from J; bases unmatched to any gene: 7. CDR3 in amino acids: CASSQGGLAGISYEQYF. Here the CDR3 DNA reads TGCGCCAGCAGCCAAGGCGGTCTAGCGGGGATCTCCTACGAGCAGTACTTC.

The V call is TRBV6-1, the J call TRBJ1-4; D is uncertain. The CDR3 extends over 12 amino acids. The germline gives CDR1 MNHNS, CDR2 SASEGT. Trimming removed 0 bases at V and 10 bases at J, with 6 bases between. The CDR3: CASSEARGKLFF. CDR3 in DNA: TGTGCCAGCAGTGAAGCTAGAGGAAAACTGTTTTTT.

J is TRBJ1-3 and V is TRBV29-1; D is unclear. CDR1 is SQVTM, CDR2 ANQGSEA, per germline. The V gene lost 8 bases and the J gene lost 1 base, with 6 bases spanning the gap. The CDR3 extends over 11 amino acids. CDR3 nucleotides: TGCAGCATTGCTTCTGGAAACACCATATATTTT. Amino acid sequence: CSIASGNTIYF.

The chain recombines TRBV9 with TRBJ2-5; 9 bases are a match to TRBD2. The germline V gene has CDR1 SGDLS and CDR2 YYNGEE. V shed 0 bases, J shed 5 bases, and the junction held 11 bases outside the gene matches. The CDR3 runs to 17 residues. CDR3 sequence reads: CASSVDPAGGVKETQYF. DNA of the CDR3: TGTGCCAGCAGCGTAGATCCAGCGGGAGGAGTGAAGGAGACCCAGTACTTC.

The CDR3 protein is CASSLEGRGRVGGYTF. For the CDR3, the DNA is TGTGCCAGCAGCTTAGAAGGGAGAGGTCGGGTTGGTGGCTACACCTTC. The V call is TRBV7-6, the J call TRBJ1-2; D remains unclear. The CDR3 is 16 residues long. Trimming stripped 1 base from V and 7 bases from J, with 19 bases between. Germline CDR1 is SGHVS and CDR2 is FNYEAQ. The full variable domain, its missing parts supplied by reference TRBV7-6 and TRBJ1-2, is GAGVSQSPRYKVTKRGQDVALRCDPISGHVSLYWYRQALGQGPEFLTYFNYEAQQDKSGLPNDRFSAERPEGSISTLTIQRTEQRDSAMYRCASSLEGRGRVGGYTFGSGTRLTVV.

The rearrangement uses TRBV5-1 and TRBJ2-4; D may be TRBD2 (6 bases). Germline V CDR1 and CDR2: SGHRS, YFSETQ. V was pared by 0 bases and J by 6 bases, with 16 bases between. The CDR3 covers 16 residues. The DNA for the CDR3 is TGCGCCAGCAGCTTGGGGGGAACGGGACTTTTAAACATTCAGTACTTC. Translating gives CASSLGGTGLLNIQYF.

The CDR3 protein is CASSAGVGVAGRNEQFF. The CDR3 nucleotides read TGTGCCAGCAGTGCGGGCGTGGGGGTAGCGGGAAGGAATGAGCAGTTCTTC. The rearrangement uses TRBV27 and TRBJ2-1; the match to TRBD2 covers 8 bases. The V segment lost 5 bases and the J segment 7 bases; nucleotides outside the gene matches: 16. There are 17 residues in the CDR3. CDR1 is MNHEY, CDR2 SMNVEV, per germline (reference sequence).

A single count supports this clone. The rearrangement joins TRBV14 to TRBJ1-2; TRBD1 matches at 7 bases. CDR1 is SGHDN, CDR2 FVKESK, per germline. The CDR3 is 17 amino acids. After removal of 0 bases from V and 7 bases from J, the junction contained 14 bases not matched to a gene. This chain's CDR3 is CASSQDSRRGQGSGYTF. The DNA for the CDR3 is TGTGCCAGCAGCCAAGATTCTCGGAGGGGGCAGGGCAGTGGCTACACCTTC.

CDR3 nucleotides: TGTGCCAGCAATAGACAGGGGCTCTACACAGATACGCAGTATTTT. Protein: CASNRQGLYTDTQYF. The chain couples TRBV2 to TRBJ2-3; TRBD1 matches 8 bases. Trimming took 7 bases from V and 2 from J; bases not matched to a gene: 8. The CDR3 consists of 15 residues. Germline assignment: CDR1 SNHLY and CDR2 FYNNEI.

This chain links TRBV28 with TRBJ1-1; D uncertain. The V end lost 6 bases, the J end lost 6 bases, and 14 bases lay between the germline ends. The CDR3 is 13 amino acids. From germline, CDR1 is MDHEN and CDR2 SYDVKM. DNA for the CDR3: TGTGCCAGCAGCCCGGAGGGAACCCCTGAAGCTTTCTTT. It yields the protein CASSPEGTPEAFF. Using reference TRBV28 and TRBJ1-1 for the parts outside the CDR3, the full variable domain is DVKVTQSSRYLVKRTGEKVFLECVQDMDHENMFWYRQDPGLGLRLIYFSYDVKMKEKGDIPEGYSVSREKKERFSLILESASTNQTSMYLCASSPEGTPEAFFGQGTRLTVV.

V usage is TRBV7-9 and J usage is TRBJ1-2; D is unclear. CDR1 is SEHNR, CDR2 FQNEAQ, per germline (reference sequence). Deletions cut 2 bases from V and 2 bases from J, with 18 bases between. CDR3 size: 17 residues. CDR3 DNA: TGTGCCAGCAGCTTAAAGTTTTCTCTTAGCCGGAACTATGGCTACACCTTC. Amino acids: CASSLKFSLSRNYGYTF.

This clone was recorded once. V and J are TRBV4-1 and TRBJ1-3; D gene uncertain. V lost 2 bases, J lost 4 bases, and 18 bases lay in between. Germline CDR1 and CDR2: MGHRA and YSYEKL. The CDR3 length is 17 residues. Here the CDR3 reads CASSQLGRERKGNTIYF. The CDR3 DNA follows: TGCGCCAGCAGCCAACTGGGGAGGGAGCGAAAGGGAAACACCATATATTTT.

The chain couples TRBV5-1 to TRBJ2-5, with a possible D match to TRBD2 (6 bases). The end of the DNA aligns better with TRBJ2-7, so the J call may be wrong. The CDR3 consists of 18 residues. Germline lookup yields CDR1 SGHRS and CDR2 YFSETQ. The CDR3 reads CASSLGWGVGSPAYEQYF. For the CDR3, the DNA is TGCGCCAGCAGCTTGGGCTGGGGGGTGGGCAGTCCCGCCTACGAGCAGTACTTC.

The chain links TRBV19 to TRBJ2-5, with D hard to call. Deletions cut 3 bases from V and 2 bases from J, with 10 bases between. Germline values: CDR1 LNHDA, CDR2 SQIVND (reference sequence). The length of the CDR3 is 14 residues. For the CDR3, the DNA is TGTGCCAGTAGTATCGGAGAGAAGCAAGAGACCCAGTACTTC. Its translation is CASSIGEKQETQYF.

The chain joins TRBV19 to TRBJ2-1; 8 bases are shared with TRBD2. The germline gives CDR1 LNHDA, CDR2 SQIVND (reference sequence). Trimming cost V 11 bases and J 2 bases; bases outside gene matches: 8. The CDR3 is 14 residues long. The CDR3 DNA sequence: TGTGCCTCCGGGGGGGGGAGGGCCTACAATGAGCAGTTCTTC. It yields the protein CASGGGRAYNEQFF.

J is TRBJ2-1 and V is TRBV6-1, with a possible D match to TRBD1 (6 bases). Trimming stripped 4 bases from V and 10 bases from J, with 8 bases between. Germline V CDR1 and CDR2: MNHNS, SASEGT. The CDR3 runs to 11 residues. The CDR3: CASSVGTEQFF. CDR3 nucleotide sequence: TGTGCCAGCAGTGTTGGGACAGAGCAGTTCTTC.

The rearrangement links TRBV7-9 to TRBJ2-1; 16 nucleotides line up with TRBD2. The junction had 10 bases not matched to a gene; V was cut back by 5 bases and J by 12 bases. The germline CDR1 and CDR2 sequences are SEHNR and FQNEAQ (reference sequence). The CDR3 extends over 16 amino acids. The CDR3 protein is CASSPGLAGGQVRQFF. The CDR3 DNA sequence: TGTGCCAGCAGCCCGGGACTAGCGGGAGGGCAAGTAAGGCAGTTCTTC.

This clone turned up a few times. The rearrangement links TRBV28 to TRBJ2-7; 10 positions match TRBD2. The germline gives CDR1 MDHEN, CDR2 SYDVKM. J was trimmed by 6 bases and V by 5 bases; bases with no gene match: 19. The CDR3 contains 18 residues. CDR3 DNA sequence: TGTGCCAGCAGTCGGACTAGCGGAGAGCTCTCCCCGTTCTGCGAGCAGTACTTC. Amino acids: CASSRTSGELSPFCEQYF.

The chain uses TRBV5-1 and TRBJ2-1; D is undetermined. V was pared by 1 base and J by 7 bases, with 6 bases between. This CDR3 contains 12 residues. CDR1 SGHRS and CDR2 YFSETQ come from the germline V gene. The CDR3 DNA sequence: TGCGCCAGCAGCTTGACACAGAATGAGCAGTTCTTC. Translating it yields CASSLTQNEQFF.

Notes on this clone: Distinct nucleotide sequences in the sample also encode this CDR3. This chain uses TRBV28 with TRBJ1-5; TRBD1 might be the D (5 bases). V was clipped by 3 bases and J by 6 bases, with 9 bases between them. The CDR3 length is 13 residues. Germline values: CDR1 MDHEN, CDR2 SYDVKM. Here the CDR3 DNA reads TGTGCCAGCAGTTTCCGGGGGGGTCAGCCCCAGCATTTT. Its protein product is CASSFRGGQPQHF.

The V and J genes are TRBV30 and TRBJ1-3; TRBD1 aligns across 7 bases. V lost 4 bases, J lost 1 base, and 7 bases stayed unmatched. Germline V CDR1 and CDR2: GTSNPN, SVGIG (reference sequence). This CDR3 has 15 residues. Written as DNA, the CDR3 is TGTGCCTGGACCACAGGGGTAGTATCTGGAAACACCATATATTTT. This sequence encodes CAWTTGVVSGNTIYF.

The chain uses TRBV29-1 and TRBJ2-1; the D is unclear. Germline V CDR1 and CDR2: SQVTM, ANQGSEA. This CDR3 is built from 12 residues. Trimming cost V 1 base and J 5 bases, with 6 bases left between them. The CDR3 is CSVEGRHNEQFF. In nucleotides, the CDR3 is TGCAGCGTTGAAGGCAGGCACAATGAGCAGTTCTTC.

CDR3 residues: CASSSQTSGDEQFF. The CDR3 DNA is TGTGCCAGCAGCTCACAGACTAGCGGGGATGAGCAGTTCTTC. The chain recombines TRBV5-6 with TRBJ2-1; TRBD2 aligns across 11 bases. Trimming took 3 bases from V and 8 from J; bases not matched to a gene: 4. Germline-derived CDR1 and CDR2 are SGHDT and YYEEEE. The CDR3 loop spans 14 amino acids.